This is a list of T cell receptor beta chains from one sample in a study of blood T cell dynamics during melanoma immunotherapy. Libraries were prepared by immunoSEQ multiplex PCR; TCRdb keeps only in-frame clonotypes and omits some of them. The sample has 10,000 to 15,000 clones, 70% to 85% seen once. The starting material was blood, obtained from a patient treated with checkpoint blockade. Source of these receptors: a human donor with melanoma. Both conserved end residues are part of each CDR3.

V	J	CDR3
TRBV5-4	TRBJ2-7	CASSSGGQGSSEQYF
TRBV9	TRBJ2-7	CASSVETGTYEQYF
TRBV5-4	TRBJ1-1	CASSPRTLNTEAFF
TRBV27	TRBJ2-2	CASSLISENTGELFF
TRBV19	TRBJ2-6	CASSPRITSGANVLTF
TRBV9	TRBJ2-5	CASSVGGTSVQETQYF
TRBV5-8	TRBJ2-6	CASSLGLGNSGANVLTF
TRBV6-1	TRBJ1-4	CASSWAGTNEKLFF
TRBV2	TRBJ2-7	CASSFGLGREQYF
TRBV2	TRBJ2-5	CASTGGVYQETQYF
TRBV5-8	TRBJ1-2	CASSFTGDIDYGYTF
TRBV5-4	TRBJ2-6	CASSLGGSGGAGANVLTF
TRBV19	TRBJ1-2	CATSPGTGVGYTF
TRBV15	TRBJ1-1	CATSRGAGTVTEAFF
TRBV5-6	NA	CASSWGGSIYEQYF
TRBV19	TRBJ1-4	CASSRLHRGVYEKLFF
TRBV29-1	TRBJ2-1	CSVEDPGQGSHNEQFF
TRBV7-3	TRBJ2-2	CASSFIAKNTGELFF
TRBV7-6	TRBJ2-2	CASSPQRKDTGELFF
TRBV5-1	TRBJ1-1	CASSLGTGRKSTEAFF
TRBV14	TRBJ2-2	CASSERVTGELFF
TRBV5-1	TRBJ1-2	CASSVTPGLGVSYGYTF
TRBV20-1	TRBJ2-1	CGAAGLGEQFF
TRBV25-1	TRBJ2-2	CASSGYQGLRTGELFF
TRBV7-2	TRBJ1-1	CASRRRDSQTEAFF
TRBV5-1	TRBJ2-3	CASSLGTRSTDTQYF
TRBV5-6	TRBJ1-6	CASIFGTGSSPLHF
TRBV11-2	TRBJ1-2	CASSFERGGGGYTF
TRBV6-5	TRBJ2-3	CASSYGTGEIFTQYF